This T cell receptor beta chain emerged from a study of shared clonotypes between healthy human individuals. The assay was immunoSEQ multiplex PCR, and TCRdb's table has in-frame clones only and misses some. This table has some 660,000 clones, about 80% appearing once. The ends were cut back, 3 bases at V and 0 bases at J, with 3 bases in the middle. Germline CDR1 reads SGHTA; CDR2 reads FQGNSA. The CDR3 spans 13 residues. The sequenced sample consisted of memory CD4+ T cells sorted from blood. Subset here: CD45RA-negative fraction. The chain has TRBV7-2 and TRBJ1-5; unclear D gene. The TCR comes from a young woman in good health. The CDR3 coding sequence is TGTGCCAGCAGCTTCAGTAGCAATCAGCCCCAGCATTTT. Its translation: CASSFSSNQPQHF.